Each of the 19 T cell receptor beta chains below was sequenced from the same sample in a study of shared clonotypes between healthy human individuals. Clones were read by immunoSEQ multiplex PCR, and TCRdb kept only the in-frame ones, dropping some. The data contain around 700,000 clones, 60% to 75% of them singletons. Sequencing used memory CD4+ T cells sorted from blood. The subset is: CD45RA-negative fraction. The receptors stem from a woman aged 30 to 39 in good health.

CDR3 protein: CSVVTTSYEQYF. For the CDR3, the DNA is TGCAGCGTTGTCACCACCTCCTACGAGCAGTACTTC. The V and J genes are TRBV29-1 and TRBJ2-5, with D unresolved. The DNA end is a closer match to TRBJ2-7, so the J assignment may be wrong. This CDR3 is built from 12 residues. CDR1 and CDR2 from the germline V gene are SQVTM and ANQGSEA.

There are a few counts of this clone. At the DNA level, this CDR3 is encoded by other sequences in the same sample as well. The chain links TRBV5-1 to TRBJ2-2, with TRBD2 matching over 11 bases. Germline V gene data show CDR1 as SGHRS and CDR2 as YFSETQ. This CDR3 comprises 15 residues. Losses at the gene ends were 4 bases for V and 4 bases for J; bases not matched to a gene: 3. CDR3 amino acids: CASSPGTSGTGELFF. The CDR3, as DNA: TGCGCCAGCAGCCCAGGGACTAGCGGCACCGGGGAGCTGTTTTTT.

The rearrangement uses TRBV28 and TRBJ1-2; the D is unclear. The CDR3 length is 12 residues. V lost 8 bases to trimming and J lost 0 bases, with 7 bases between them. Germline V CDR1 and CDR2: MDHEN, SYDVKM. CDR3 bases: TGTGCCAGCGGAATCGCTAACTATGGCTACACCTTC. Translated, it gives CASGIANYGYTF.

CDR3 coding DNA: TGTGCCAGTAGTAATGGGCGGAATCAGCCCCAGCATTTT. It translates to CASSNGRNQPQHF. The V gene is TRBV19, the J gene TRBJ1-5; no firm D call. CDR1 is LNHDA and CDR2 is SQIVND in the germline V gene (reference sequence). This CDR3 has 13 residues. Deletions cut 4 bases from V and 4 bases from J, with 8 bases between.

As for this clone: A much larger clone is a single base away; this may be a read error. The chain combines TRBV7-8 with TRBJ1-1; D unresolved. Trimming removed 6 bases at V and 2 bases at J, with 10 bases between. The CDR3 covers 13 residues. Germline assignment: CDR1 SGHVS and CDR2 FQNEAQ. The CDR3 DNA reads TGTGCCAGCAGTTCCAGGACCAACACTGAAGCTTTCTTT. Its protein product is CASSSRTNTEAFF.

The chain combines TRBV27 with TRBJ1-2, with D possibly TRBD1 on 5 matching bases. This CDR3 is 13 amino acids long. CDR1 MNHEY and CDR2 SMNVEV come from the germline V gene (reference sequence). V was clipped by 0 bases and J by 8 bases, with 10 bases between them. The CDR3 sequence: CASSLSGAGGYTF. CDR3 sequence (DNA): TGTGCCAGCAGTTTATCAGGGGCGGGGGGCTACACCTTC.

This rearrangement joins TRBV5-1 to TRBJ1-4; D is uncertain. The V end was cut by 0 bases, the J end by 0 bases, with 6 bases between. The germline CDR1 and CDR2 sequences are SGHRS and YFSETQ. This CDR3 spans 15 amino acids. The chain's CDR3 is CASSLVQATNEKLFF. The CDR3 DNA follows: TGCGCCAGCAGCTTGGTCCAAGCAACTAATGAAAAACTGTTTTTT.

In its sample, this clone was seen a few times. CDR3 protein: CSAWDTQNIQYF. The CDR3 DNA is TGCAGCGCCTGGGACACCCAAAACATTCAGTACTTC. The chain has TRBV29-1 and TRBJ2-4; D is perhaps TRBD1 (6 bases). Germline V gene lookup returns CDR1 SQVTM and CDR2 ANQGSEA. Deletions cut 7 bases from V and 5 bases from J, with 12 bases between. This CDR3 is 12 amino acids long.

The rearrangement uses TRBV19 and TRBJ2-6; D remains ambiguous. V shed 6 bases and J shed 3 bases, with 3 bases lying between them. Germline lookup yields CDR1 LNHDA and CDR2 SQIVND (reference sequence). This CDR3 region has 12 residues. Written as DNA, the CDR3 is TGTGCCAGTAGCAATGGGGCCAACGTCCTGACTTTC. It translates to CASSNGANVLTF.

This chain uses TRBV25-1 with TRBJ2-2, with TRBD2 matching over 9 bases. Per the germline V gene, CDR1 is MGHDK and CDR2 is SYGVNS. The CDR3 spans 16 residues. J gave up 2 bases and V 2 bases, and 3 bases lay outside the gene matches. The CDR3 is CASSEEAGGNTGELFF. CDR3 sequence (DNA): TGTGCCAGCAGTGAAGAAGCGGGAGGTAACACCGGGGAGCTGTTTTTT.

The chain couples TRBV18 to TRBJ1-1, with D possibly matching TRBD1 (5 bases). Germline V gene lookup returns CDR1 KGHSH and CDR2 LQKENI. Between the trimmed V and J ends, which lost 5 bases and 0 bases, there was a span of 13 bases. This CDR3 has 15 residues. In DNA form, the CDR3 reads TGTGCCAGCTCATCGACCGGGACGGTGAACACTGAAGCTTTCTTT. This codes for CASSSTGTVNTEAFF.

Of note for this clone: With a much larger clone just one base away, this may be a read error. The rearrangement uses TRBV28 and TRBJ2-7; D is ambiguous. Trimming cost V 2 bases and J 0 bases, with 2 bases left between them. This CDR3 contains 12 residues. From germline, CDR1 is MDHEN and CDR2 SYDVKM. The CDR3 DNA reads as TGTGCCAGCAGTTTAGTCTCCTACGAGCAGTACTTC. Residues: CASSLVSYEQYF.

A few counts support this clone. V usage is TRBV5-1 and J usage is TRBJ2-2; D is tentatively TRBD1 or TRBD2 (5 bases each). V gave up 3 bases and J gave up 1 base, with 13 bases separating them. The CDR3 runs 16 residues. Germline-derived CDR1 and CDR2 are SGHRS and YFSETQ. The CDR3 loop is CASSYSGPLNTGELFF. The CDR3 DNA is TGCGCCAGCAGCTACTCGGGACCGCTGAACACCGGGGAGCTGTTTTTT.

The chain links TRBV25-1 to TRBJ2-7, with D perhaps matching TRBD1 or TRBD2 (6 bases each). From germline, CDR1 is MGHDK and CDR2 SYGVNS. The CDR3 length is 13 residues. V was shortened by 3 bases and J by 12 bases, with 18 bases between the two germline ends. This CDR3 reads CASSDSGALRRYF. The CDR3 nucleotides are TGTGCCAGCAGTGACTCGGGGGCGCTCAGAAGGTACTTC.

The rearrangement links TRBV18 to TRBJ2-3; TRBD2 might be the D (5 bases). Germline-derived CDR1 and CDR2 are KGHSH and LQKENI. The CDR3 is 17 amino acids. V lost 1 base and J lost 5, with 19 bases in between. In DNA form, the CDR3 reads TGTGCCAGCTCACCACAAGCTGCGAGGGCCAATATAGATACGCAGTATTTT. Translation gives CASSPQAARANIDTQYF.

The V gene is TRBV15, the J gene TRBJ1-5; D possibly corresponds to TRBD1 (5 bases). V was shortened by 5 bases and J by 5 bases, with 13 bases between the two germline ends. The germline gives CDR1 LNHNV, CDR2 YYDKDF (reference sequence). CDR3 length: 14 residues. CDR3 sequence (DNA): TGTGCCACCAGCGGCGAGTGGGGGTATCAGCCCCAGCATTTT. Encoded protein: CATSGEWGYQPQHF.

This clone was observed a handful of times. This chain connects TRBV5-1 to TRBJ1-1; D remains unclear. V was shortened by 4 bases and J by 0 bases, with 10 bases between the two germline ends. This CDR3 region has 14 residues. Germline loops: CDR1 SGHRS, CDR2 YFSETQ. In DNA form, the CDR3 reads TGCGCCAGCAGCCCCCAGGACCTGAACACTGAAGCTTTCTTT. This codes for CASSPQDLNTEAFF.

This chain connects TRBV6-1 to TRBJ2-7; tentatively, D is TRBD2 (5 bases). The germline V gene has CDR1 MNHNS and CDR2 SASEGT. V shed 3 bases and J shed 0 bases, with 15 bases lying between them. The CDR3 sequence is 16 residues long. The CDR3 DNA reads as TGTGCCAGCAGTGATGTGGGAGCGAGGAGCTCCTACGAGCAGTACTTC. Encoded protein: CASSDVGARSSYEQYF.

This clone came up once. The rearrangement joins TRBV7-2 to TRBJ2-7; a weak D match, TRBD1 (6 bases). The CDR3 totals 17 residues. Germline V gene lookup returns CDR1 SGHTA and CDR2 FQGNSA. Deletions cut 1 base from V and 7 bases from J, with 23 bases between. The CDR3 spells CASSLGSNTGLLGEQYF. In DNA form, the CDR3 reads TGTGCCAGCAGCTTAGGGTCCAACACAGGGCTCCTTGGGGAGCAGTACTTC.